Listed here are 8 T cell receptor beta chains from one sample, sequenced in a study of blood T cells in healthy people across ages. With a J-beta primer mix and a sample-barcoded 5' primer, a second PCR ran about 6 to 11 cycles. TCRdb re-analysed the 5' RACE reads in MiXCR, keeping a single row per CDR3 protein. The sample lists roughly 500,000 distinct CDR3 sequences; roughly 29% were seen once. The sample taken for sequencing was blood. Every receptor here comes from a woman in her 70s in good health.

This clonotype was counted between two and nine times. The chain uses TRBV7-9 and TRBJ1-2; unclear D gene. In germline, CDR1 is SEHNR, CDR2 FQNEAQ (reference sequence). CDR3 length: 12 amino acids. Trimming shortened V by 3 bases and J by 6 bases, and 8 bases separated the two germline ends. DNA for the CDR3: TGTGCCAGCAGCTTTCACGGCGATGGCTACACCTTC. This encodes CASSFHGDGYTF.

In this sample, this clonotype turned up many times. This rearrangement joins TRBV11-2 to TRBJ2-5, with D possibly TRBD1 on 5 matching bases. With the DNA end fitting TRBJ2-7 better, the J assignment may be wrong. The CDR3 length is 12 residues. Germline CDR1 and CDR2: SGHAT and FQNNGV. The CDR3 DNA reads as TGTGCCAGCAGCTGGGGCCTCAACGAGCAGTACTTC. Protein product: CASSWGLNEQYF.

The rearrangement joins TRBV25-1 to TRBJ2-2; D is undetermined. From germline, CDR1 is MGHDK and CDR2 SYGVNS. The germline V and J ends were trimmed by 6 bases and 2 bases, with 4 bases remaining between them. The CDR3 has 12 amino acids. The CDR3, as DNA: TGTGCCAGCAGAAATAACACCGGGGAGCTGTTTTTT. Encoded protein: CASRNNTGELFF. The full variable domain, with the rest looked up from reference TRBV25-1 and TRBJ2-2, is EADIYQTPRYLVIGTGKKITLECSQTMGHDKMYWYQQDPGMELHLIHYSYGVNSTEKGDLSSESTVSRIRTEHFPLTLESARPSHTSQYLCASRNNTGELFFGEGSRLTVL.

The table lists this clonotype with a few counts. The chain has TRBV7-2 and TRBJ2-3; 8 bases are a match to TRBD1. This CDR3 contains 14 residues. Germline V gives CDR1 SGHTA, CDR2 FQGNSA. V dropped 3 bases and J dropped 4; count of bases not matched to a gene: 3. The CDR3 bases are TGTGCCAGCAGCTTTGGACAGGGAGCAGATACGCAGTATTTT. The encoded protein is CASSFGQGADTQYF.

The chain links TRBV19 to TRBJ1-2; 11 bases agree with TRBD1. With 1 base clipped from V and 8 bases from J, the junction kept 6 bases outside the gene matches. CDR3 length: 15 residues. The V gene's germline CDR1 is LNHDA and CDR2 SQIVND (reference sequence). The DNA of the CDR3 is TGTGCCAGTAGTATAGTCGGGGACAGGGGGTACGGCTACACCTTC. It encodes CASSIVGDRGYGYTF.

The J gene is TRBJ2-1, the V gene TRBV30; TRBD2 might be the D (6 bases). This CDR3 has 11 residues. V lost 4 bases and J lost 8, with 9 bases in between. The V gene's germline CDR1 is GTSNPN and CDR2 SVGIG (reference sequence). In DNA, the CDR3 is TGTGCCTGGAATGGGAGGTATGAGCAGTTCTTC. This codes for CAWNGRYEQFF. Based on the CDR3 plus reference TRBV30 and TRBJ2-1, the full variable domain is SQTIHQWPATLVQPVGSPLSLECTVEGTSNPNLYWYRQAAGRGLQLLFYSVGIGQISSEVPQNLSASRPQDRQFILSSKKLLLSDSGFYLCAWNGRYEQFFGPGTRLTVL.

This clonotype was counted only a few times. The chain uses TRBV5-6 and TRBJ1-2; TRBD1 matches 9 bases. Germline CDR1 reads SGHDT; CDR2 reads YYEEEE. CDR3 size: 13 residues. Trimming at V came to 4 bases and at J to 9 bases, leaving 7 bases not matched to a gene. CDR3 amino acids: CASSQDRGESYTF. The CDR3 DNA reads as TGTGCCAGCAGCCAAGACAGGGGGGAAAGCTACACCTTC.

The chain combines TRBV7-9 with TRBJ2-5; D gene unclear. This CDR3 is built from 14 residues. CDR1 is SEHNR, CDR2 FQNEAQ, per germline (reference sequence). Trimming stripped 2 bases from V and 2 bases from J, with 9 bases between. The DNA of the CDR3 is TGTGCCAGCAGCTTATCGTTCGCACAAGAGACCCAGTACTTC. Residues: CASSLSFAQETQYF. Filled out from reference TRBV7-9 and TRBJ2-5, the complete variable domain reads DTGVSQNPRHKITKRGQNVTFRCDPISEHNRLYWYRQTLGQGPEFLTYFQNEAQLEKSRLLSDRFSAERPKGSFSTLEIQRTEQGDSAMYLCASSLSFAQETQYFGPGTRLLVL.